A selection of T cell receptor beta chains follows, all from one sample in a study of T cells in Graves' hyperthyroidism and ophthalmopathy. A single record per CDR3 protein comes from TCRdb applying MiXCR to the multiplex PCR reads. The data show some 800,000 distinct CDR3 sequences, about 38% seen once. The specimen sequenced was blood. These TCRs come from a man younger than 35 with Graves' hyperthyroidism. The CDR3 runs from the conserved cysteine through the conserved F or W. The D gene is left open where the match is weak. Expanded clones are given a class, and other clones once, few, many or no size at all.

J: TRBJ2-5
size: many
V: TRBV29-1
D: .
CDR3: CSSGFQETQYF
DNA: TGCAGCTCCGGGTTTCAAGAGACCCAGTACTTC

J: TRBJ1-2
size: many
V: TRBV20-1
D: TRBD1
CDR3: CSATGQGFSYGYTF
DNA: TGCAGTGCTACCGGACAGGGGTTTTCCTATGGCTACACCTTC

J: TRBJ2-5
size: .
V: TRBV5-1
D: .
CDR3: CASSQEAAGWGEETQYF
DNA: TGCGCCAGCAGCCAAGAGGCAGCGGGTTGGGGGGAAGAGACCCAGTACTTC

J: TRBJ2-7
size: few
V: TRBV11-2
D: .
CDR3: CASSRTFRPDGSYEQYF
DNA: TGTGCCAGCAGCCGCACCTTTCGTCCGGACGGGTCCTACGAGCAGTACTTC

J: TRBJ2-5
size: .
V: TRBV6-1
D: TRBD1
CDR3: CASWENRGETQYF
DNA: TGTGCCAGCTGGGAGAACAGGGGAGAGACCCAGTACTTC

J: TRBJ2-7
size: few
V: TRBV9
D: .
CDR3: CASSLEGNPNEQYF
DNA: TGTGCCAGCAGCTTAGAAGGGAATCCTAACGAGCAGTACTTC

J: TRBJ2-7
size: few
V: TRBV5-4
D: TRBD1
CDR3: CASSGGTGRIYEQYF
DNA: TGTGCCAGCAGCGGCGGGACAGGGAGGATCTACGAGCAGTACTTC

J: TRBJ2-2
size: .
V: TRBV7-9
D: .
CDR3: CASSSQENTGELFF
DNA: TGTGCCAGCAGCTCACAAGAGAACACCGGGGAGCTGTTTTTT

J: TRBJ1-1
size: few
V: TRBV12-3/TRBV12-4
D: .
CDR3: CASRATENTEAFF
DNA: TGTGCCAGCAGGGCTACAGAGAACACTGAAGCTTTCTTT

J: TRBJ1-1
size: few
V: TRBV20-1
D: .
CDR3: CSARDIGTSNTEAFF
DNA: TGCAGTGCTAGAGACATCGGGACATCCAACACTGAAGCTTTCTTT

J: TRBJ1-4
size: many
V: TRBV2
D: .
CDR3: CASRRVNEKLFF
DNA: TGTGCCAGCCGACGGGTCAATGAAAAACTGTTTTTT

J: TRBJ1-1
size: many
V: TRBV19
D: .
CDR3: CASSTTDGNTEAFF
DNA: TGTGCCAGTAGTACTACGGACGGGAACACTGAAGCTTTCTTT

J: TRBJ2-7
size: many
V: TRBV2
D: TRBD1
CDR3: CASRGPGQGQYEQYF
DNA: TGTGCCAGCAGGGGACCGGGACAGGGGCAATACGAGCAGTACTTC

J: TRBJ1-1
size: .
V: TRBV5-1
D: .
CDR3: CASSPWSGTEAFF
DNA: TGCGCCAGCAGCCCATGGTCGGGGACTGAAGCTTTCTTT

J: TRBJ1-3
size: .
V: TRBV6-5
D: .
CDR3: CASSYSKARGNTIYF
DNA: TGTGCCAGCAGTTACTCGAAGGCACGTGGAAACACCATATATTTT

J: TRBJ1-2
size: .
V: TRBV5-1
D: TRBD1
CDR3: CASSSPGQGAAYGYTF
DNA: TGTGCCAGCAGCAGCCCAGGACAGGGGGCTGCCTATGGCTACACCTTC

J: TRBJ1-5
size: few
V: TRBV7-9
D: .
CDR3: CASSSGPYRENQPQHF
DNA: TGTGCCAGCAGCTCTGGGCCTTACAGAGAGAATCAGCCCCAGCATTTT

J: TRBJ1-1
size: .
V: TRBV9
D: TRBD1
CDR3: CASSSLGQGWTEAFF
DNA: TGTGCCAGCAGTTCCCTTGGACAGGGCTGGACTGAAGCTTTCTTT

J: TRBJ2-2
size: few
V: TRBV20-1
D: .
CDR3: CSLRGQGTGELFF
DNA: TGCAGCCTCAGGGGCCAGGGCACCGGGGAGCTGTTTTTT

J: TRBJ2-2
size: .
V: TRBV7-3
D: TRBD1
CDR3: CASSSLGQTNTGELFF
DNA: TGTGCCAGCAGCTCCCTGGGACAGACTAACACCGGGGAGCTGTTTTTT

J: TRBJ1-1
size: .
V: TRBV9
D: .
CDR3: CASSVELPPGSQFMNTEAFF
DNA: TGTGCCAGCAGCGTAGAACTTCCCCCGGGTAGCCAATTCATGAACACTGAAGCTTTCTTT

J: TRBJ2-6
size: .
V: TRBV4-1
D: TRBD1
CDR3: CASSHGTGAGANVLTF
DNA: TGCGCCAGCAGCCACGGGACAGGGGCCGGGGCCAACGTCCTGACTTTC

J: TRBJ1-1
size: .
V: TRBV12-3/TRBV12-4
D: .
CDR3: CASSSTGAVAFF
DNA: TGTGCCAGCAGCTCGACGGGGGCGGTAGCTTTCTTT

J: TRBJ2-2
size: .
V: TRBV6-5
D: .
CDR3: CASRDWAAGELFF
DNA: TGTGCCAGCAGAGATTGGGCCGCCGGGGAGCTGTTTTTT

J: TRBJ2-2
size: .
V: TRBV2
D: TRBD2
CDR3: CASRGGPANTGELFF
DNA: TGTGCCAGCCGGGGGGGGCCCGCGAACACCGGGGAGCTGTTTTTT

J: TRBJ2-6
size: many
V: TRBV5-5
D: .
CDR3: CASKSPNVLTF
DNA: TGTGCCAGCAAGTCACCCAACGTCCTGACTTTC

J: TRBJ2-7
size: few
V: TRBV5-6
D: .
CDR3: CASSLDVTGVYEQYF
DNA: TGTGCCAGCAGCTTGGACGTGACAGGAGTCTACGAGCAGTACTTC

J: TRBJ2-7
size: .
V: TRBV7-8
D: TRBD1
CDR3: CASSWGQESSYEQYF
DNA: TGTGCCAGCAGCTGGGGACAGGAGAGCTCCTACGAGCAGTACTTC

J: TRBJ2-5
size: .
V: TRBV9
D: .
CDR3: CASSGRRGPKVETQYF
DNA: TGTGCCAGCAGCGGACGGCGGGGGCCCAAGGTTGAGACCCAGTACTTC

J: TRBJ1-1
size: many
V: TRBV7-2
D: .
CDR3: CASSSIQGITEAFF
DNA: TGTGCCAGCAGCTCCATTCAGGGGATCACTGAAGCTTTCTTT

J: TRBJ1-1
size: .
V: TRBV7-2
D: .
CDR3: CASSLETRTEAFF
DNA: TGTGCCAGCAGCTTAGAGACCCGAACTGAAGCTTTCTTT

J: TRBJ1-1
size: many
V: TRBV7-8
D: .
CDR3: CASSPYRNTEAFF
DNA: TGTGCCAGCAGCCCTTACAGGAACACTGAAGCTTTCTTT

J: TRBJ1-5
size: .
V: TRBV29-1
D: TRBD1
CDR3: CSVAAGGGNQPQHF
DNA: TGCAGCGTTGCCGCAGGGGGTGGCAATCAGCCCCAGCATTTT

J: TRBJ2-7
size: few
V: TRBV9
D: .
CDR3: CASSVEVGTYEQYF
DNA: TGTGCCAGCAGCGTAGAAGTAGGGACCTACGAGCAGTACTTC

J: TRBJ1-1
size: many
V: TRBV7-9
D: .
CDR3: CASSPDTEAFF
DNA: TGTGCCAGCAGCCCGGACACTGAAGCTTTCTTT

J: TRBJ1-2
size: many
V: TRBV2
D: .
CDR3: CASSSPGRSGYGYTF
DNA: TGTGCCAGCAGTTCCCCGGGGCGTTCGGGGTATGGCTACACCTTC

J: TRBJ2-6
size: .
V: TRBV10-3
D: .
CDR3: CASRSQDPGANVLTF
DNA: TGTGCCAGCCGGAGTCAAGATCCTGGGGCCAACGTCCTGACTTTC

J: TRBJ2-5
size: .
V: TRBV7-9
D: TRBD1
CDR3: CASSSGQGGVETQYF
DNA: TGTGCCAGCAGCTCGGGACAGGGGGGAGTGGAGACCCAGTACTTC

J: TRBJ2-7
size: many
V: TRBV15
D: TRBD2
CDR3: CATSRDTGGRSSYEQYF
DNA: TGTGCCACCAGCAGAGATACAGGCGGGAGGAGCTCCTACGAGCAGTACTTC

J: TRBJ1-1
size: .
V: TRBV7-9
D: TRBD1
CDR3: CASSFETGTGRNTEAFF
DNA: TGTGCCAGCAGCTTTGAGACCGGGACAGGGAGGAACACTGAAGCTTTCTTT

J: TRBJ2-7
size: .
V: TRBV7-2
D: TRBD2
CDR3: CASSLAPGGLASSYEQYF
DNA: TGTGCCAGCAGCTTAGCGCCGGGGGGTCTAGCGAGCTCCTACGAGCAGTACTTC

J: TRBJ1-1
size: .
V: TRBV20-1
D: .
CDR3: CGSELNTEAFF
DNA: TGCGGGTCGGAGTTGAACACTGAAGCTTTCTTT

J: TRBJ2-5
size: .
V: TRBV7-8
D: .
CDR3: CASSSPLRGTKGGETQYF
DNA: TGTGCCAGCAGCTCACCCCTGAGAGGGACCAAGGGGGGAGAGACCCAGTACTTC

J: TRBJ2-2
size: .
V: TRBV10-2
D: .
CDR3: CASSGAYSNTGELFF
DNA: TGCGCCAGCTCCGGGGCTTACTCGAACACCGGGGAGCTGTTTTTT

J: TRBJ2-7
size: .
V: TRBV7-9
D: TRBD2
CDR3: CASSPSRGGAGEQYF
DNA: TGTGCCAGCAGCCCCTCCCGGGGGGGGGCGGGCGAGCAGTACTTC

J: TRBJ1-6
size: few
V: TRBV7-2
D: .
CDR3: CASSLTGGGGNSPLHF
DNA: TGTGCCAGCAGCCTTACCGGGGGGGGCGGGAATTCACCCCTCCACTTT

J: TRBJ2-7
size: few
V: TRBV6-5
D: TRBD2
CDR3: CASSSSGEAYEQYF
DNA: TGTGCCAGCAGTTCTAGCGGGGAGGCCTACGAGCAGTACTTC

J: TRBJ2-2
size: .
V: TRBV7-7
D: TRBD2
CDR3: CASMGVAGDANTGELFF
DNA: TGTGCTAGCATGGGGGTAGCGGGGGACGCGAACACCGGGGAGCTGTTTTTT

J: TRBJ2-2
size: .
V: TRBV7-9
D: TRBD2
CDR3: CASSSPFSGSPGELFF
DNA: TGTGCCAGCAGCTCCCCATTTAGCGGGAGTCCCGGGGAGCTGTTTTTT

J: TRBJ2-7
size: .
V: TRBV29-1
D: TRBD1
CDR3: CSVAGTGDFYEQYF
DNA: TGCAGCGTGGCCGGGACAGGGGATTTCTACGAGCAGTACTTC

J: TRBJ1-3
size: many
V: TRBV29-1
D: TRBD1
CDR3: CSVLGQLSGNTIYF
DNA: TGCAGCGTCCTGGGACAGCTCTCTGGAAACACCATATATTTT

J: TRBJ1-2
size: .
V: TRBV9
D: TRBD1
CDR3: CASSVGTGFSYGYTF
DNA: TGTGCCAGCAGCGTTGGGACAGGGTTTTCCTATGGCTACACCTTC

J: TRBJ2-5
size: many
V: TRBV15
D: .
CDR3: CATSIVGQETQYF
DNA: TGTGCCACCAGCATCGTGGGCCAAGAGACCCAGTACTTC

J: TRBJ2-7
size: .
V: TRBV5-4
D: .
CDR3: CASSLAPDNEQYF
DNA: TGCGCCAGCAGCTTGGCCCCGGACAACGAGCAGTACTTC